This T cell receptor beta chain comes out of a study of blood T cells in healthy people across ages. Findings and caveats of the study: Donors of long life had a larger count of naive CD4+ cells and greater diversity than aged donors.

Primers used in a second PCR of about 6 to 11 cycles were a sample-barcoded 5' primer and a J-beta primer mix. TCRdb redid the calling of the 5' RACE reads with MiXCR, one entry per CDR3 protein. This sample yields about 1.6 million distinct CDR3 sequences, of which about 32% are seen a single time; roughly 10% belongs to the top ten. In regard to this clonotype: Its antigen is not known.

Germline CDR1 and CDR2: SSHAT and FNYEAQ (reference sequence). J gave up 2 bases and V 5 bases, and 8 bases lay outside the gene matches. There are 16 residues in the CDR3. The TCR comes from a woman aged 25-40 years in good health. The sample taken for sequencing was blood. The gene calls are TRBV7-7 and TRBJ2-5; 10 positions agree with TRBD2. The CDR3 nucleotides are TGTGCCAGCAGCACCCGACTAGCGGGTATTCAAGAGACCCAGTACTTC. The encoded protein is CASSTRLAGIQETQYF.